This T cell receptor beta chain is from a study of blood T cell repertoires in COVID-19. Only a few counts were recorded for this clone. After removal of 0 bases from V and 6 bases from J, the junction contained 9 bases not matched to a gene. Germline V gene data show CDR1 as SGDLS and CDR2 as YYNGEE. The CDR3 loop spans 17 amino acids. Participants reported their clinical history, and cohort assignment relied on those reports. Donors of Cohort 3 who recovered were those that had two negative PCRs, clearance, or symptom resolution. Under the authors' procedure: Reference gene primer amplification in the assay estimated nucleated cell counts. Measured with immunoSEQ multiplex PCR; TCRdb has only the in-frame clones, and not every one. V, J and clone size are those of that table, while D and trimming were read from the DNA. The sample yields some 400,000 clones, roughly 91% seen once.

The origin of this receptor is a woman aged 25 to 39 who had recovered from COVID-19. This sequence joins TRBV9 and TRBJ1-2; 12 positions match TRBD1. Sequenced material: PBMCs or T cells enriched from blood (not recorded which). CDR3 sequence reads: CASSVGVGDRGPDGYTF. The CDR3 coding sequence is TGTGCCAGCAGCGTAGGGGTGGGGGACAGGGGGCCCGATGGCTACACCTTC. Full variable domain (remainder filled in from reference TRBV9 and TRBJ1-2): DSGVTQTPKHLITATGQRVTLRCSPRSGDLSVYWYQQSLDQGLQFLIQYYNGEERAKGNILERFSAQQFPDLHSELNLSSLELGDSALYFCASSVGVGDRGPDGYTFGSGTRLTVV.